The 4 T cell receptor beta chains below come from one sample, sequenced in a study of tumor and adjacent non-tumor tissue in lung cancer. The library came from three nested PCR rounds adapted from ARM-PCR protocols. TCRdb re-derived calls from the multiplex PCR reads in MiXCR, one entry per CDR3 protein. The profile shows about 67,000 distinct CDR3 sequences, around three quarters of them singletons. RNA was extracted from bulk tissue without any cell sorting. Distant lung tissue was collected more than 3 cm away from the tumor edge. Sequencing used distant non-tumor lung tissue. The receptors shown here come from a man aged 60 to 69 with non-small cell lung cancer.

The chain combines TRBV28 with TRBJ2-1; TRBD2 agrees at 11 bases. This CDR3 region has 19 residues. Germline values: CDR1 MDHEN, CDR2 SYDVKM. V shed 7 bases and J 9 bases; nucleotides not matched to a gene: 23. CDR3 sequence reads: CASTSGGGSGRARYGEQFF. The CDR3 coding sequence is TGTGCCAGCACTTCTGGAGGTGGTAGCGGGAGGGCCCGTTACGGTGAGCAGTTCTTC.

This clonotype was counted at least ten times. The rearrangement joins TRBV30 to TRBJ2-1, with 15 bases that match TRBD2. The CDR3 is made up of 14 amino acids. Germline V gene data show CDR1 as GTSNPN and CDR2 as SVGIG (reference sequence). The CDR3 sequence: CLGTSGRSYNEQFF. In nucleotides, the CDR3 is TGTCTGGGGACTAGCGGGAGGTCCTACAATGAGCAGTTCTTC. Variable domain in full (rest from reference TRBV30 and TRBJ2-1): SQTIHQWPATLVQPVGSPLSLECTVEGTSNPNLYWYRQAAGRGLQLLFYSVGIGQISSEVPQNLSASRPQDRQFILSSKKLLLSDSGFYLCLGTSGRSYNEQFFGPGTRLTVL.

The CDR3 region is CTNSLGKGYDEQFF. The DNA for the CDR3 is TGTACCAACAGCTTAGGAAAGGGATACGATGAGCAGTTCTTC. The V call is TRBV5-8, the J call TRBJ2-1; D gene unclear. In germline, CDR1 is SGHTS, CDR2 YDEGEE. The CDR3 loop spans 14 amino acids.

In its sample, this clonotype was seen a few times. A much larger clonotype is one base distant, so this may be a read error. DNA for the CDR3: TGTGCCAGCGGTTACTCGAGGAGGGAGGAATCCGAGCAGTACTTC. Encoded protein: CASGYSRREESEQYF. The chain joins TRBV6-5 to TRBJ2-7, with D tentatively TRBD2 (6 bases). CDR1 MNHEY and CDR2 SVGAGI come from the germline V gene. The CDR3 has 15 residues.